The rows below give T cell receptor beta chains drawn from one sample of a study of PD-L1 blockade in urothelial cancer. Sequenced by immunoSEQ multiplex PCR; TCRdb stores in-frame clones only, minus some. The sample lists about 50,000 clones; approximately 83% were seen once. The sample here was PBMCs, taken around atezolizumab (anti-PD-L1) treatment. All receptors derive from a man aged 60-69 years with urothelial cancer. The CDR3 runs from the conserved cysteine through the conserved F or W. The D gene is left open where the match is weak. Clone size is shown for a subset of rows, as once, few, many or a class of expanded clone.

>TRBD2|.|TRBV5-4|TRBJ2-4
TGTGCCAGCAGCTTGACTGGCGGGGGTCGGGACAAAAACATTCAGTACTTC
CASSLTGGGRDKNIQYF
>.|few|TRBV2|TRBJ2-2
TGTGCCAGCAGTCGAGGACAGCCGAACACCGGGGAGCTGTTTTTT
CASSRGQPNTGELFF
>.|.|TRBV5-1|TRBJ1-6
TGCGCCAGCAGCTTGTCACAGGGATATAATTCACCCCTCCACTTT
CASSLSQGYNSPLHF
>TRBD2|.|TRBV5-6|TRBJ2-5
TGTGCCAGCAGCCCATGGGAGCTTAGCGGGGGGCCTCAAGAGACCCAGTACTTC
CASSPWELSGGPQETQYF
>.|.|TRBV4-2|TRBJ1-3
TGTGCCAGCAGCCAAGATTCAGGGACTGGAAACACCATATATTTT
CASSQDSGTGNTIYF
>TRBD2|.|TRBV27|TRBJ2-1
TGTGCCAGCAGTTCCTACTCGACTAGCGGGGGTAACAATGAGCAGTTCTTC
CASSSYSTSGGNNEQFF
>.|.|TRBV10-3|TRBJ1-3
TGTGCCATCAGTGAGCTAGGACAGTTAACCTCTGGAAACACCATATATTTT
CAISELGQLTSGNTIYF
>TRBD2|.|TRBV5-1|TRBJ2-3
TGCGCCAGCAGAGGACTAGGAGGGTTAGATACGCAGTATTTT
CASRGLGGLDTQYF
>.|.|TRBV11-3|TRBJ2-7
TGTGCCAGCAGCTTCTCGACTGGCTCCTACGAGCAGTACTTC
CASSFSTGSYEQYF
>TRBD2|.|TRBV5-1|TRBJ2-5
TGCGCCAGCAGCTTTCTCCGGGGGGGGCAGGAGACCCAGTACTTC
CASSFLRGGQETQYF
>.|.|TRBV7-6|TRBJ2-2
TGTGCCAGCAGCAACAGCCCAGGTTTTGGGACCGGGGAGCTGTTTTTT
CASSNSPGFGTGELFF
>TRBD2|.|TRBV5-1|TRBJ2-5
TGCGCCAGCAGCCGTTTTAGCGGGGGCCCAGAGACCCAGTACTTC
CASSRFSGGPETQYF
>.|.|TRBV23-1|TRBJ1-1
TGCGCCAGCAGTCAACCAGAGAACACTGAAGCTTTCTTT
CASSQPENTEAFF
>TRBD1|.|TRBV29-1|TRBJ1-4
TGCAGCGTTACCGGGACAGGGGGCGCCTTGGAAAAACTGTTTTTT
CSVTGTGGALEKLFF
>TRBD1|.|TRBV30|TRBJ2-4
TGTGCCTGGGGACAGGGATTAGTAGCCAAAAACATTCAGTACTTC
CAWGQGLVAKNIQYF
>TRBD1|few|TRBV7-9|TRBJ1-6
TGTGCCAGCAGCCCCCAGACAGGGGTGAATTCACCCCTCCACTTT
CASSPQTGVNSPLHF
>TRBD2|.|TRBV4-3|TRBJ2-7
TGCGCCAGCAGCCAGAGACTAGCGGGACCCTACGAGCAGTACTTC
CASSQRLAGPYEQYF
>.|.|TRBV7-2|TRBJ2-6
TGTGCCAGCAGCTTAGATAAAGTAGCCGTCGTGGAGGCCAACGTCCTGACTTTC
CASSLDKVAVVEANVLTF
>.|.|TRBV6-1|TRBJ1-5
TGTGCCAGCAGTGAATTGGCCACACGCAATCAGCCCCAGCATTTT
CASSELATRNQPQHF
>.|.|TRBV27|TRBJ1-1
TGTGCCAGCAGTTCTCGACAAGTGAACACTGAAGCTTTCTTT
CASSSRQVNTEAFF
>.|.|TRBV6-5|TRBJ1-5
TGTGCCAGCAGAACCGGGGGAGAGGGCAATCAGCCCCAGCATTTT
CASRTGGEGNQPQHF
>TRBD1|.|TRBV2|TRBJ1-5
TGTGCCAGCAAAGGACAGGCTGGGTTTCAGCCCCAGCATTTT
CASKGQAGFQPQHF
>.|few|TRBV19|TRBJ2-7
TGTGCCAGTAGTCCCCGTTCAGGGTTCTACGAGCAGTACTTC
CASSPRSGFYEQYF
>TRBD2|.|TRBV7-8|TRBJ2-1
TGTGCCAGCAGCTTAGGGCGGGGGGGCCGCTACAATGAGCAGTTCTTC
CASSLGRGGRYNEQFF
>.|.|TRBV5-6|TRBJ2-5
TGTGCCAGCAGCTTTGACAGATGGGAGACCCAGTACTTC
CASSFDRWETQYF
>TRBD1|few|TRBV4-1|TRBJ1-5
TGCGCCAGCAGCCAAGATATCGCAGGGGGACGTCAGCCCCAGCATTTT
CASSQDIAGGRQPQHF
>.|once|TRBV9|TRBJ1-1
TGTGCCAGCAGCGTAGGAGAAGGGACAAACACTGAAGCTTTCTTT
CASSVGEGTNTEAFF
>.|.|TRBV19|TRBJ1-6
TGTGCCAGTAGTACCCGACAGTTAAATTCACCCCTCCACTTT
CASSTRQLNSPLHF
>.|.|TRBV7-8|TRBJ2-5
TGTGCCAGCAGCCCCTGGGGCAGTCTCCAAGAGACCCAGTACTTC
CASSPWGSLQETQYF
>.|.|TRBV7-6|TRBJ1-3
TGTGCCAGCAGCTTGGGGCGGCCAGGGGCTGGAAACACCATATATTTT
CASSLGRPGAGNTIYF
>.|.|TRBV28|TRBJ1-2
TGTGCCAGCACTCTAGCGGGCCCTCGGGGCTATGGCTACACCTTC
CASTLAGPRGYGYTF
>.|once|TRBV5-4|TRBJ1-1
TGTGCCAGCAGCTTGAGTTTACAGGGTACTCTGAGGACTGAAGCTTTCTTT
CASSLSLQGTLRTEAFF
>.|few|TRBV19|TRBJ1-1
TGTGCCAGTAGTATAGATTATGCAGGGTGGGCCACTGAAGCTTTCTTT
CASSIDYAGWATEAFF
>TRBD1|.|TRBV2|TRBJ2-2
TGTGCCAGCAGGACAGGGGGTTACACCGGGGAGCTGTTTTTT
CASRTGGYTGELFF
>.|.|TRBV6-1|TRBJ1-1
TGTGCCAGCAGTGATCCTCGGACAGCTAACACTGAAGCTTTCTTT
CASSDPRTANTEAFF
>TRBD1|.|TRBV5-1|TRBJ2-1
TGCGCCAGCAGCTTCCGGGACAGGGAGTGGGATGAGCAGTTCTTC
CASSFRDREWDEQFF
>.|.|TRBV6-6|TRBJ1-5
TGTGCCAGCACGGGGCAGGGAGGTCAGCCCCAGCATTTT
CASTGQGGQPQHF
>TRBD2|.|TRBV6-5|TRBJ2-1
TGTGCCAGCAGTTACGTCGGTAGCGGGGGGGCCGCGCAGTTCTTC
CASSYVGSGGAAQFF
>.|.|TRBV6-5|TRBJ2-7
TGTGCCAGCAGTTACTACAGGGACTACGGCGAGCAGTACTTC
CASSYYRDYGEQYF
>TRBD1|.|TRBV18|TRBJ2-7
TGTGCCAGCTCACCACGACAGGGGGTAGGGTCCTACGAGCAGTACTTC
CASSPRQGVGSYEQYF
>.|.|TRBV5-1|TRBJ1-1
TGCGCCAGCAGCCCTTCGGTCGGTGAAGCTTTCTTT
CASSPSVGEAFF
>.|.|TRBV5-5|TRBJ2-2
TGTGCCAGCAGCTTGGTCAGGTCCGGCACCGGGGAGCTGTTTTTT
CASSLVRSGTGELFF
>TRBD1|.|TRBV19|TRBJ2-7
TGTGCCAGTAGTATGGGGGACAGGGGGCGCATCGTCGACGAGCAGTACTTC
CASSMGDRGRIVDEQYF